This TCR beta chain was documented in a study of OX40 agonist ivuxolimab in advanced cancers. On the study more broadly: As their treatment, patients were administered ivuxolimab, an agonistic anti-OX40 (CD134) antibody. Notes on the study in general: By week 6 at 0.1 to 3.0 mg/kg, blood CD4+ and CD8+ T cells had expanded clonally. In CD8+ T cells, expanded clones were on average more numerous than in CD4+.

Clones were read by immunoSEQ multiplex PCR, and TCRdb kept only the in-frame ones, dropping some. The top ten hold roughly 12% of the sample, which has about 45,000 clones, 80% to 90% seen once. Details on this clone: Its antigen is unknown.

A history of autoimmune disease or systemic immunosuppression excluded patients. Between the trimmed V and J ends, which lost 3 bases and 8 bases, there was a span of 16 bases. CDR1 and CDR2 from the germline V gene are MNHEY and SMNVEV (reference sequence). This CDR3 is 15 amino acids long. The material was CD4+ or CD8+ T cells sorted from blood, obtained in a trial of the OX40 agonist ivuxolimab. The source is an adult with an advanced solid tumor such as melanoma, head and neck, liver or kidney cancer. The rearrangement uses TRBV27 and TRBJ2-2; D is perhaps TRBD2 (6 bases). CDR3 loop: CASSFSGSGSGELFF. CDR3 sequence (DNA): TGTGCCAGCAGTTTTTCCGGGAGTGGCAGTGGGGAGCTGTTTTTT.